This is a list of T cell receptor beta chains from one sample in a study of sequential checkpoint blockade in melanoma. Method: immunoSEQ multiplex PCR; TCRdb's copy keeps in-frame clones and lacks some. The data hold 4,500 to 6,000 clones, with 55% to 75% observed a single time. Sequencing was performed on CD8+ T cells sorted from blood (inferred from file names), taken from a patient given nivolumab and ipilimumab in sequence. These receptors all stem from a human donor with melanoma. Both conserved end residues are part of each CDR3. Fields, in order: CDR3 length, V gene, clone size, J gene, D gene, CDR3 DNA, CDR3 protein. D genes are given only for firm matches. Size values are once, few and many counts, or a class for expanded clones, and some rows have none.

15,TRBV5-6,.,TRBJ2-7,.,TGTGCCAGCAGCTTGGATTGGGGCTCTTTGTACGAGCAGTACTTC,CASSLDWGSLYEQYF
15,TRBV6-1,.,TRBJ1-5,.,TGTGCCAGCAGTGAAGTTGGAGAGGGAGGCCAGCCCCAGCATTTT,CASSEVGEGGQPQHF
14,TRBV7-6,.,TRBJ2-3,.,TGTGCCAGCAGCTTAGAACTAACACCAGATACGCAGTATTTT,CASSLELTPDTQYF
16,TRBV9,few,TRBJ1-3,TRBD1,TGTGCCAGCAGCGCCCAGACAGGGGACTCTGGAAACACCATATATTTT,CASSAQTGDSGNTIYF
14,TRBV9,.,TRBJ2-7,TRBD1,TGTGCCAGCAGCCCCCGGGACAGGGAGGGCGAGCAGTACTTC,CASSPRDREGEQYF
16,TRBV4-2,.,TRBJ2-7,.,TGTGCCCAGCACCGACGATGTTGGCAGGGGCTATGGGAGCAGTACTTC,CAQHRRCWQGLWEQYF
15,TRBV4-1,.,TRBJ2-2,TRBD1,TGCGCCAGCAGCCAAGATAGGGGGCGGACCGGGGAGCTGTTTTTT,CASSQDRGRTGELFF
11,TRBV28,once,TRBJ2-1,.,TGTGCCAGCATGGAGGGTAATGAGCAGTTCTTC,CASMEGNEQFF
14,TRBV19,.,TRBJ2-7,.,TGTGCCAGTAGTATTGGGGCAGGGAGGTACGAGCAGTACTTC,CASSIGAGRYEQYF
15,TRBV5-4,.,TRBJ2-1,.,TGCGCCAGCAGCCAAGATAAGAGGGACACAAATGAGCAGTTCTTC,CASSQDKRDTNEQFF
18,TRBV15,.,TRBJ1-2,.,TGTGCCACCAGCAGAGATCTTCCCGGCGGATACCTGAACTATGGCTACACCTTC,CATSRDLPGGYLNYGYTF
14,TRBV4-2,.,TRBJ2-2,.,TGTGCCAGCAGCCCACCAGGGGACACCGGGGAGCTGTTTTTT,CASSPPGDTGELFF
16,TRBV9,.,TRBJ2-3,.,TGTGCCAGCAGCCCCCCCCATAGAGGGTACACAGATACGCAGTATTTT,CASSPPHRGYTDTQYF
15,TRBV5-4,few,TRBJ1-1,.,TGTGCCAGCAGCGGTGGACTTAGCATGAACACTGAAGCTTTCTTT,CASSGGLSMNTEAFF
15,TRBV14,.,TRBJ1-6,TRBD1,TGTGCCAGCAGCCAAGTCAACAGGGGGCTTTCACCCCTCCACTTT,CASSQVNRGLSPLHF
18,TRBV5-8,.,TRBJ2-2,.,TGTGCCAGCAGCTCCAAAGGCACGCCACTAGCGAACACCGGGGAGCTGTTTTTT,CASSSKGTPLANTGELFF
12,TRBV29-1,few,TRBJ1-1,.,TGCAGCGCCGCCGGAGGGTTCACTGAAGCTTTCTTT,CSAAGGFTEAFF
15,TRBV28,once,TRBJ2-7,TRBD2,TGTGCCAGCAGAAGACTAGCGGAGAATACCTACGAGCAGTACTTC,CASRRLAENTYEQYF
15,TRBV28,.,TRBJ1-5,.,TGTGCCAGCAGTAAAACAGGGAGGGGCAATCAGCCCCAGCATTTT,CASSKTGRGNQPQHF
16,TRBV7-2,.,TRBJ2-7,TRBD2,TGTGCCAGCAGCTTAGTGGGGCTAGCGGACCCCTACGAGCAGTACTTC,CASSLVGLADPYEQYF
14,TRBV4-1,.,TRBJ1-2,.,TGCGCCAGCAGCCAAGATAGAAGGGGAACTGGCTACACCTTC,CASSQDRRGTGYTF
16,TRBV6-5,once,TRBJ1-2,.,TGTGCCAGCAGTTACTCGTTTGAGAACGGGAACTATGGCTACACCTTC,CASSYSFENGNYGYTF
13,TRBV19,.,TRBJ2-2,.,TGTGCCAGTTCTACAGGGACCACCGGGGAGCTGTTTTTT,CASSTGTTGELFF
14,TRBV10-3,.,TRBJ1-2,TRBD1,TGTGCCATCGGGACAGGGGAGGCCCTATATGGCTACACCTTC,CAIGTGEALYGYTF
15,TRBV7-2,.,TRBJ2-3,TRBD2,TGTGCCAGCAGCCTTTCGGGGGGGTACACAGATACGCAGTATTTT,CASSLSGGYTDTQYF
13,TRBV5-1,.,TRBJ2-7,.,TGCGCCAGCAGCTTGGATACATTCAACGAGCAGTACTTC,CASSLDTFNEQYF
15,TRBV5-5,.,TRBJ2-7,TRBD2,TGTGCCAGCAGCCACACAGCGGGGTCGGGGCGCGAGCAGTACTTC,CASSHTAGSGREQYF
16,TRBV4-3,few,TRBJ1-1,.,TGCGCCAGCAGCCAAGAAATAGCGGCAGGGCACTTCGAAGCTTTCTTT,CASSQEIAAGHFEAFF
16,TRBV19,.,TRBJ1-1,TRBD1,TGTGCCAGTAGTATGGGGACAGGGGGTATGAACACTGAAGCTTTCTTT,CASSMGTGGMNTEAFF
13,TRBV27,.,TRBJ1-1,.,TGTGCCAGCAAACAAGTTCTGAACACTGAAGCTTTCTTT,CASKQVLNTEAFF
12,TRBV29-1,once,TRBJ2-7,TRBD2,TGCAGCGTAACGGGAGGGGCCTACGAGCAGTACTTC,CSVTGGAYEQYF
17,TRBV11-1,.,TRBJ1-1,TRBD1,TGTGCCAGCAGCTTAGGGGACAGGGGGCGTAAGCACACTGAAGCTTTCTTT,CASSLGDRGRKHTEAFF
16,TRBV6-4,.,TRBJ2-2,TRBD1,TGTGCCAGCAGTGACTCGCGGGACAGGGAAACCGGGGAGCTGTTTTTT,CASSDSRDRETGELFF
15,TRBV6-4,.,TRBJ2-3,TRBD1,TGTGCCAGCAGTGAGGGGACAGCAAGCACAGATACGCAGTATTTT,CASSEGTASTDTQYF
13,TRBV19,few,TRBJ2-7,.,TGTGCCAGTAGTTTGTTCCACACCTACGAGCAGTACTTC,CASSLFHTYEQYF
17,TRBV4-1,.,TRBJ1-1,.,TGCGCCAGCAGCCCAGGACATGGCTTCCACTCGAACACTGAAGCTTTCTTT,CASSPGHGFHSNTEAFF
11,TRBV15,.,TRBJ1-2,.,TGTGCCACCAGCAGAGATAATGGCTACACCTTC,CATSRDNGYTF
15,TRBV6-4,.,TRBJ2-3,TRBD2,TGTGCCAGCAGTGACTCAAGCGGGGGGGGAGATACGCAGTATTTT,CASSDSSGGGDTQYF
16,TRBV5-5,.,TRBJ1-5,.,TGTGCCAGCAGCTTCGAGTGGCAGGTCAGCAATCAGCCCCAGCATTTT,CASSFEWQVSNQPQHF
17,TRBV27,.,TRBJ2-7,.,TGTGCCAGCAGTTTATTTATCCAGGGGCCCTACACGGGCGAGCAGTACTTC,CASSLFIQGPYTGEQYF
14,TRBV15,.,TRBJ1-6,.,TGTGCCACCAGCAGAGAAAGGACAAATTCACCCCTCCACTTT,CATSRERTNSPLHF
16,TRBV19,.,TRBJ2-3,TRBD2,TGTGCCAGTAGTGTGGTAGCGGGGTTCGGGTCAGATACGCAGTATTTT,CASSVVAGFGSDTQYF
14,TRBV19,.,TRBJ2-7,TRBD1,TGTGCCAGTTCGGAAGGGCAGGGGGCGTTCGAGCAGTACTTC,CASSEGQGAFEQYF
13,TRBV28,.,TRBJ1-2,TRBD1,TGTGCCAGCAGTACCACAGGGGACTATGGCTACACCTTC,CASSTTGDYGYTF
12,TRBV19,.,TRBJ1-3,.,TGTGCCGCCTCCCAGCGGCCGGACACCATATATTTT,CAASQRPDTIYF
12,TRBV11-2,.,TRBJ1-2,.,TGTGCCAGCAGCTTAGCGCAGTATGGCTACACCTTC,CASSLAQYGYTF
14,TRBV4-1,.,TRBJ2-7,.,TGCGCCAGCAGCCAAGTGCCCAGATCCTACGAGCAGTACTTC,CASSQVPRSYEQYF
13,TRBV28,.,TRBJ2-7,.,TGTGCCAGCAGTCAGGGGAGGGTACGTGAGCAGTACTTC,CASSQGRVREQYF
16,TRBV11-1,.,TRBJ2-7,TRBD1,TGTGCCAGCAGCCAAGATTCGTGGGCAGGGGGCTACGAGCAGTACTTC,CASSQDSWAGGYEQYF
14,TRBV2,once,TRBJ2-3,.,TGTGCCAGCAGTGGGCCGGGGGACCCAGATACGCAGTATTTT,CASSGPGDPDTQYF
13,TRBV25-1,.,TRBJ2-7,.,TGTGCCAGCAGGGACAGCCACTCCTACGAGCAGTACTTC,CASRDSHSYEQYF
16,TRBV27,.,TRBJ2-6,.,TGTGCCAGCAGTTTATCACAGGCATCTGGGGCCAACGTCCTGACTTTC,CASSLSQASGANVLTF
14,TRBV27,.,TRBJ2-5,.,TGTGCCAGCAGTTTATCCGGGTCTGAAGAGACCCAGTACTTC,CASSLSGSEETQYF